These 27 T cell receptor beta chains were all obtained from the same sample, sequenced in a study of long-term antiretroviral therapy in people with HIV. Sequencing used immunoSEQ v3.0 at survey level. Generated by immunoSEQ multiplex PCR, the TCRdb table keeps only in-frame clones and is missing some. The table lists more than 45,000 clones, around 84% of them singletons. The sample in question was unsorted PBMCs, obtained 0.8 years after starting antiretroviral therapy. These receptors originate from a woman under 30 with HIV.

V and J are TRBV6-5 and TRBJ2-5, with TRBD2 as a possible D gene (7 bases). CDR3 length: 16 amino acids. V was trimmed by 0 bases and J by 3 bases, leaving 14 bases between them. In germline, CDR1 is MNHEY, CDR2 SVGAGI. CDR3 sequence: CASSYSIAGAKETQYF. The DNA for the CDR3 is TGTGCCAGCAGTTACTCGATCGCGGGGGCTAAAGAGACCCAGTACTTC.

V gene TRBV9 combines with J gene TRBJ2-1, with 10 bases aligning to TRBD2. The CDR3 is 19 amino acids. The germline V gene has CDR1 SGDLS and CDR2 YYNGEE. Trimming cost V 7 bases and J 1 base; bases outside gene matches: 17. The CDR3 reads CASVPGTSVNRGSYNEQFF. In nucleotides, the CDR3 is TGTGCCAGCGTCCCCGGGACTAGCGTCAACAGGGGGTCCTACAATGAGCAGTTCTTC.

This clone appeared once. The chain employs TRBV5-1 and TRBJ2-7; the D gene is possibly TRBD2 (5 bases). Germline CDR1 reads SGHRS; CDR2 reads YFSETQ. V lost 0 bases, J lost 3 bases, and 13 bases lay in between. There are 15 residues in the CDR3. The CDR3 nucleotides are TGCGCCAGCAGCTTGGCGGGGTGGGGTGACTACGAGCAGTACTTC. Its protein product is CASSLAGWGDYEQYF. Combining the CDR3 with reference TRBV5-1 and TRBJ2-7 gives the whole variable domain KAGVTQTPRYLIKTRGQQVTLSCSPISGHRSVSWYQQTPGQGLQFLFEYFSETQRNKGNFPGRFSGRQFSNSRSEMNVSTLELGDSALYLCASSLAGWGDYEQYFGPGTRLTVT.

The CDR3 DNA follows: TGTGCCAGCAGTACGGGAGGGATGAACATTCAGTACTTC. Translating it yields CASSTGGMNIQYF. This chain links TRBV28 with TRBJ2-4, with 8 bases that match TRBD2. V lost 5 bases and J lost 7; bases outside the gene matches: 4. The CDR3 totals 13 residues. Germline V lookup: CDR1 MDHEN, CDR2 SYDVKM.

The chain carries TRBV6-1 and TRBJ2-7, with TRBD1 matching 8 bases. In germline, CDR1 is MNHNS, CDR2 SASEGT. The junction had 4 bases not matched to a gene; V was cut back by 1 base and J by 2 bases. The CDR3 covers 15 residues. The CDR3 nucleotides are TGTGCCAGCAGTGAAGAAATGACAGGGGCCTACGAGCAGTACTTC. It is translated as CASSEEMTGAYEQYF.

The chain employs TRBV10-1 and TRBJ2-1, with 12 bases that match TRBD2. Germline trimming cut 4 bases from V and 8 bases from J; bases unmatched to any gene: 12. This CDR3 has 17 amino acids. Germline V gene data show CDR1 as WNHNN and CDR2 as SYGVQD (reference sequence). In nucleotides, the CDR3 is TGCGCCAGCAGTGGGGTTATGGGACTAGCGGGTGGCGATGAGCAGTTCTTC. Protein product: CASSGVMGLAGGDEQFF.

The rearrangement joins TRBV7-6 to TRBJ1-1; no reliable D call. Deletions cut 5 bases from V and 7 bases from J, with 8 bases between. Germline-derived CDR1 and CDR2 are SGHVS and FNYEAQ. The CDR3 consists of 11 residues. The CDR3 DNA is TGTGCCAGCAGCGACGACCGTGAAGCTTTCTTT. Protein sequence: CASSDDREAFF.

This clone was recorded only once. This sequence joins TRBV2 and TRBJ2-5; 10 positions match TRBD2. The CDR3 runs 16 residues. The ends lost 6 bases at V and 0 bases at J; junction bases unmatched: 7. Germline values: CDR1 SNHLY, CDR2 FYNNEI. CDR3 in amino acids: CASRQRTSGNQETQYF. For the CDR3, the DNA is TGTGCCAGCAGGCAAAGGACTAGCGGAAACCAAGAGACCCAGTACTTC.

The chain is built from TRBV19 and TRBJ1-5, with a tentative D call TRBD1 (6 bases). V was pared by 6 bases and J by 4 bases, with 13 bases between. Germline V gene sequence: CDR1 LNHDA, CDR2 SQIVND (reference sequence). CDR3 size: 14 residues. CDR3 in amino acids: CASRARGGNQPQHF. The CDR3 DNA is TGTGCCAGTAGGGCAAGGGGGGGGAATCAGCCCCAGCATTTT.

This clone appeared once. The chain uses TRBV7-9 and TRBJ2-1, with TRBD1 matching 7 bases. Trimming took 6 bases from V and 6 from J; bases not matched to a gene: 14. In germline, CDR1 is SEHNR, CDR2 FQNEAQ (reference sequence). This CDR3 has 16 amino acids. The CDR3 reads CASSSPTGARFNEQFF. Here the CDR3 DNA reads TGTGCCAGCAGTTCACCTACAGGGGCCCGTTTCAATGAGCAGTTCTTC.

V gene TRBV5-1 combines with J gene TRBJ2-1, with D maybe TRBD2 (6 bases). Germline V gives CDR1 SGHRS, CDR2 YFSETQ. V was shortened by 0 bases and J by 5 bases, with 12 bases between the two germline ends. The CDR3 totals 15 residues. The CDR3 DNA reads TGCGCCAGCAGCTTGGTGGCTAGCGAAAACAATGAGCAGTTCTTC. This codes for CASSLVASENNEQFF.

V usage is TRBV2 and J usage is TRBJ1-4, with D perhaps TRBD1 (6 bases). This CDR3 comprises 15 residues. The ends were cut back, 1 base at V and 5 bases at J, with 11 bases in the middle. Germline CDR1 is SNHLY and CDR2 is FYNNEI. CDR3 sequence: CASSEGGQGNEKLFF. The CDR3 DNA sequence: TGTGCCAGCAGTGAAGGGGGGCAGGGGAATGAAAAACTGTTTTTT.

This rearrangement joins TRBV4-3 to TRBJ2-7, with 8 bases identical to TRBD1. J lost 3 bases, V lost 3 bases, and 13 bases had no gene match. The CDR3 has 17 residues. Germline V gene data show CDR1 as LGHNA and CDR2 as YSLEER. The CDR3 coding sequence is TGCGCCAGCAGCCAGGAGGTGCAGGGGGCTAGTCGCTACGAGCAGTACTTC. Protein product: CASSQEVQGASRYEQYF.

This sequence joins TRBV9 and TRBJ1-1; D is unclear. CDR3 length: 16 amino acids. CDR1 is SGDLS, CDR2 YYNGEE, per germline. Trimming took off 4 bases at V and 1 base at J, with 17 bases between the two ends. Here the CDR3 DNA reads TGTGCCAGCAGCCCCAGGCCCCCGTTAGGGAACACTGAAGCTTTCTTT. Residues: CASSPRPPLGNTEAFF.

The V call is TRBV28, the J call TRBJ2-1; TRBD2 agrees at 14 bases. CDR1 is MDHEN and CDR2 is SYDVKM in the germline V gene. J gave up 3 bases and V 5 bases, and 6 bases lay outside the gene matches. The CDR3 runs 17 residues. The CDR3 sequence: CASSPWTSGRIYNEQFF. The CDR3, as DNA: TGTGCCAGCAGTCCCTGGACTAGCGGGAGGATCTACAATGAGCAGTTCTTC.

The chain combines TRBV5-1 with TRBJ2-5; D not resolved. Germline V gives CDR1 SGHRS, CDR2 YFSETQ. The ends were cut back, 0 bases at V and 1 base at J, with 10 bases in the middle. There are 15 residues in the CDR3. The CDR3 DNA reads as TGCGCCAGCAGCTTGGACGGACGGCCCCAAGAGACCCAGTACTTC. Protein: CASSLDGRPQETQYF.

V and J are TRBV5-8 and TRBJ2-2; D is possibly TRBD2 (6 bases). Germline V lookup: CDR1 SGHTS, CDR2 YDEGEE. The ends were cut back, 0 bases at V and 0 bases at J, with 9 bases in the middle. CDR3 length equals 16 residues. This CDR3 is CASSLGSGTNTGELFF. The DNA of the CDR3 is TGTGCCAGCAGCTTGGGTAGCGGTACGAACACCGGGGAGCTGTTTTTT.

This clone appeared a single time. The chain combines TRBV2 with TRBJ2-3; the match to TRBD2 covers 10 bases. The trim removed 5 bases at V and 1 base at J, leaving 6 bases unmatched. CDR3 length: 16 residues. Germline V gene data show CDR1 as SNHLY and CDR2 as FYNNEI. The DNA of the CDR3 is TGTGCCAGCAGTCCCTTCGGGACTAGCGGCACAGATACGCAGTATTTT. This sequence encodes CASSPFGTSGTDTQYF.

The chain couples TRBV7-3 to TRBJ2-5; no firm D call. V was trimmed by 0 bases and J by 0 bases, leaving 8 bases between them. There are 15 residues in the CDR3. The germline CDR1 and CDR2 sequences are SGHTA and FQGTGA. In nucleotides, the CDR3 is TGTGCCAGCAGCTTAACTGGGTGGTACCAAGAGACCCAGTACTTC. Translation gives CASSLTGWYQETQYF. The full variable domain, in which reference TRBV7-3 and TRBJ2-5 provide the parts outside the CDR3, is GAGVSQTPSNKVTEKGKYVELRCDPISGHTALYWYRQSLGQGPEFLIYFQGTGAADDSGLPNDRFFAVRPEGSVSTLKIQRTERGDSAVYLCASSLTGWYQETQYFGPGTRLLVL.

The chain couples TRBV28 to TRBJ1-4; D might be TRBD1 (5 bases). CDR1 is MDHEN, CDR2 SYDVKM, per germline. This CDR3 has 14 residues. Trimming pared 5 bases from V and 2 bases from J, leaving 9 bases between. CDR3 residues: CASSRQGTNEKLFF. CDR3 DNA: TGTGCCAGCAGTCGCCAGGGCACTAATGAAAAACTGTTTTTT.

CDR3 region: CASSPRLGDGAFF. CDR3 nucleotides: TGTGCCAGCAGCCCTCGACTGGGGGACGGGGCTTTCTTT. The chain uses TRBV9 and TRBJ1-1, with D possibly TRBD1 on 5 matching bases. The V gene's germline CDR1 is SGDLS and CDR2 YYNGEE. This CDR3 spans 13 amino acids. Trimming left V 4 bases short and J 11 bases short, with 18 bases between.

This chain connects TRBV28 to TRBJ2-2; no definite D call. The CDR3 is 11 residues long. Germline CDR1 reads MDHEN; CDR2 reads SYDVKM. Trimming cost V 1 base and J 6 bases, with 0 bases left between them. For the CDR3, the DNA is TGTGCCAGCAGTTTATCCGGGGAGCTGTTTTTT. This translates into CASSLSGELFF. The full variable domain, in which reference TRBV28 and TRBJ2-2 provide the parts outside the CDR3, is DVKVTQSSRYLVKRTGEKVFLECVQDMDHENMFWYRQDPGLGLRLIYFSYDVKMKEKGDIPEGYSVSREKKERFSLILESASTNQTSMYLCASSLSGELFFGEGSRLTVL.

The chain carries TRBV11-2 and TRBJ1-4; D not resolved. This CDR3 comprises 16 residues. Germline CDR1 SGHAT, CDR2 FQNNGV. Trimming removed 4 bases from V and 5 bases from J, with 17 bases in between. This chain's CDR3 is CASSSEGLTQNEKLFF. The CDR3, as DNA: TGTGCCAGCAGCTCAGAGGGCCTCACTCAAAATGAAAAACTGTTTTTT.

The CDR3 spells CASSPQGRALNEFF. The CDR3 DNA is TGTGCCAGCAGTCCCCAAGGGAGGGCCCTAAACGAGTTCTTC. The V gene is TRBV7-9, the J gene TRBJ2-1, with 7 positions matching TRBD2. The V and J ends lost 6 bases and 14 bases, in that order; junction bases with no gene match: 16. The CDR3 is 14 residues long. The germline CDR1 and CDR2 sequences are SEHNR and FQNEAQ (reference sequence).

The chain links TRBV18 to TRBJ1-1; 7 bases agree with TRBD1. The CDR3 extends over 15 amino acids. V dropped 3 bases and J dropped 1; count of bases not matched to a gene: 5. CDR1 KGHSH and CDR2 LQKENI come from the germline V gene. In DNA, the CDR3 is TGTGCCAGCTCACCGCTAAACAGGGGGAACACTGAAGCTTTCTTT. Its protein product is CASSPLNRGNTEAFF.

The chain carries TRBV4-1 and TRBJ1-6; D unresolved. Trimming left V 4 bases short and J 8 bases short, with 15 bases between. The germline V gene has CDR1 MGHRA and CDR2 YSYEKL. This CDR3 is built from 15 residues. The CDR3 region is CASSPLPWHHSPLHF. In nucleotides, the CDR3 is TGCGCCAGCAGCCCCTTACCGTGGCACCATTCACCCCTCCACTTT.

The chain uses TRBV7-3 and TRBJ2-7, with a possible D match to TRBD2 (6 bases). This CDR3 spans 15 amino acids. V lost 2 bases and J lost 3, with 14 bases in between. Germline CDR1 reads SGHTA; CDR2 reads FQGTGA. CDR3: CASSLAGRGFYEQYF. The CDR3 DNA reads as TGTGCCAGCAGCTTAGCGGGGCGCGGTTTCTACGAGCAGTACTTC.